This T cell receptor (beta chain) came from a study of blood T cell repertoires in COVID-19. Study at large: T cells, B-cell-depleted T cells, or PBMCs provided the cDNA or gDNA that served as material.

Sequencing used immunoSEQ multiplex PCR; TCRdb keeps in-frame clones, though not all of them. The sample shows 140,000 to 150,000 clones, about 87% of them seen only once. This sequence was found in a human donor in a cohort sampled during active COVID-19. What was sequenced was peripheral blood.

As DNA, the CDR3 is TGTGCCAGCTCACCGTTAAGCACCGGGACAGGGCCCGCAGATACGCAGTATTTT. Its protein is CASSPLSTGTGPADTQYF. V is TRBV18 and J is TRBJ2-3, with 9 bases that match TRBD1. CDR1 is KGHSH and CDR2 is LQKENI in the germline V gene. There are 18 residues in the CDR3. V dropped 3 bases and J dropped 4; count of bases not matched to a gene: 14. The variable domain in full, completed from reference TRBV18 and TRBJ2-3, reads NAGVMQNPRHLVRRRGQEARLRCSPMKGHSHVYWYRQLPEEGLKFMVYLQKENIIDESGMPKERFSAEFPKEGPSILRIQQVVRGDSAAYFCASSPLSTGTGPADTQYFGPGTRLTVL.